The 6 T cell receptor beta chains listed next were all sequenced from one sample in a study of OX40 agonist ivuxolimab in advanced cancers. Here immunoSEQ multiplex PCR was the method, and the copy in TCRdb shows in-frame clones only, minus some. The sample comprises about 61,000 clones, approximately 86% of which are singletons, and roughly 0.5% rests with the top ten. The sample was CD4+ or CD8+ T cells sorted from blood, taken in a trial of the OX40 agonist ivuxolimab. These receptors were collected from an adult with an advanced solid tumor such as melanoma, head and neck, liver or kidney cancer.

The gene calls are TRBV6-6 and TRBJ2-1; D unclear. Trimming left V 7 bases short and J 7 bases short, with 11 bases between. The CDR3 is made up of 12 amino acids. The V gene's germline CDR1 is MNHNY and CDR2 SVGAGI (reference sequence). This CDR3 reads CASTSGTNEQFF. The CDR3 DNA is TGTGCCAGCACCTCAGGTACAAATGAGCAGTTCTTC.

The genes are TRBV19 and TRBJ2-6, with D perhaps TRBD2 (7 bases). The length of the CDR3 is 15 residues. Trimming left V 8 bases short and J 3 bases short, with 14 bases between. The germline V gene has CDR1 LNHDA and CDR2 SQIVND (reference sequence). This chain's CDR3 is CASARGGLGANVLTF. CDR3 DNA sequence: TGTGCCAGTGCGAGGGGGGGGCTTGGGGCCAACGTCCTGACTTTC.

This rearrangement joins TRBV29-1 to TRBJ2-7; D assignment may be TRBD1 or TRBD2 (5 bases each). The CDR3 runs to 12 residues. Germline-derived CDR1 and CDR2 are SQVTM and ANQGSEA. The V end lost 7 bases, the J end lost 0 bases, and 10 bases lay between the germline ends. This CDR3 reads CSGGTDSYEQYF. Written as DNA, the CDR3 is TGCAGCGGAGGGACGGACTCCTACGAGCAGTACTTC.

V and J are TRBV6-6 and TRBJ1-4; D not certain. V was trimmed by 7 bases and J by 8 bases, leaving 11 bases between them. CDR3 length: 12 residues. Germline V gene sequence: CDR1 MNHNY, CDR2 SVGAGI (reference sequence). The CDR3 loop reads CASTITREKLFF. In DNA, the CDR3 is TGTGCCAGCACCATAACCCGCGAAAAACTGTTTTTT.

The CDR3 is CATNPPTSSYEQYF. The CDR3, as DNA: TGCGCCACCAACCCTCCGACATCCTCCTACGAGCAGTACTTC. This rearrangement joins TRBV10-2 to TRBJ2-7; the D is unclear. Germline assignment: CDR1 WSHSY and CDR2 SAAADI. The CDR3 runs 14 residues. The V and J ends lost 10 bases and 0 bases respectively, with 16 bases between them.

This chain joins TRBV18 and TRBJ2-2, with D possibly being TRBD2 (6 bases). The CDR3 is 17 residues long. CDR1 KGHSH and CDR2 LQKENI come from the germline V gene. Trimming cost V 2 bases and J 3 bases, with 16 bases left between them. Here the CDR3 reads CASSPSLEGVYTGELFF. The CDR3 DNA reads TGTGCCAGCTCACCATCCCTGGAGGGAGTTTACACCGGGGAGCTGTTTTTT.